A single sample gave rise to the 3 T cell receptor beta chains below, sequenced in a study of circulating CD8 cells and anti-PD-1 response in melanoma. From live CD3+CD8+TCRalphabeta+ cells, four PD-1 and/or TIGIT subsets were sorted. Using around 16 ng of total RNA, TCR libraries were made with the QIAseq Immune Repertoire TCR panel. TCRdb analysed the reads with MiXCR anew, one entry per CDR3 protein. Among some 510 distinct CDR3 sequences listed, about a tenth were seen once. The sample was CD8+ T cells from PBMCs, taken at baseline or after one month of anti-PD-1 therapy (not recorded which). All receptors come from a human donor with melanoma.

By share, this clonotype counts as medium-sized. The CDR3 region has the DNA TGTGCCAGCAGCTTGACAGGGGGTTGGTGGGAGCAGTACTTC. It translates to CASSLTGGWWEQYF. This chain uses TRBV12-3 or TRBV12-4 with TRBJ2-7; 9 nucleotides align to TRBD1. The V segment lost 6 bases and the J segment 7 bases; nucleotides outside the gene matches: 10. The CDR3 runs 14 residues.

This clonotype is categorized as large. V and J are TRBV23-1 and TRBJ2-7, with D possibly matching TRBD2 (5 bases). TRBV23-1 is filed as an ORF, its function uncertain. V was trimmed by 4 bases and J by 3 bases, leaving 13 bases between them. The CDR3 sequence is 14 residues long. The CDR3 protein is CASSPQREDYEQYF. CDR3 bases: TGCGCCAGCAGTCCTCAACGGGAAGACTACGAGCAGTACTTC.

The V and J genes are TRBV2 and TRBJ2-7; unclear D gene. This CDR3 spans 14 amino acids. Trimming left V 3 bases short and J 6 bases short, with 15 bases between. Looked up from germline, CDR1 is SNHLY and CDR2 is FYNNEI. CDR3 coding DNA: TGTGCCAGCAGTGAGCGAGCAGGTACACCCGAGCAGTACTTC. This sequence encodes CASSERAGTPEQYF.